The TCR beta chain described here comes from a study of shared clonotypes between healthy human individuals. Overall study results and limits: What naive subsets generally showed was a larger estimated richness than memory subsets showed. Sequencing of the sorted subsets was shown by rarefaction to be incomplete despite large depth. Relative to their counterparts shared across all four donors, non-shared clonotypes exhibited diminished generation probabilities. Approximately 4.6% of naive CD4 clonotypes were shared across four donors.

Here immunoSEQ multiplex PCR was the method, and the copy in TCRdb shows in-frame clones only, minus some. Among approximately 2.5 million clones, around nine tenths were seen once, and the ten largest hold around 0.15%. This clone occurred a few times. The antigen remains undetermined. The germline V gene has CDR1 WNHNN and CDR2 SYGVQD (reference sequence). The CDR3 length is 13 residues. The V and J ends lost 4 bases and 1 base respectively, with 8 bases between them. The TCR was taken from a young man in good health. The specimen was naive CD4+ T cells sorted from blood. Subset denoted: CD45RA+ positively selected. The chain links TRBV10-1 to TRBJ2-7; D possibly corresponds to TRBD1 (5 bases). The CDR3, as DNA: TGCGCCAGCAGTGCTACAGGATCCTACGAGCAGTACTTC. This gives the protein CASSATGSYEQYF.